Below are 9 T cell receptor beta chains sequenced from a single sample in a study of blood T cells in healthy people across ages. The use of a sample-barcoded 5' primer and a J-beta primer mix characterized a second PCR of about 6 to 12 cycles. TCRdb processed the 5' RACE reads anew with MiXCR; each CDR3 protein has one entry. The table shows about 900,000 distinct CDR3 sequences, with approximately 49% occurring only once. Sequences were obtained from blood. These receptors originate from a man younger than 40 in good health.

The rearrangement uses TRBV7-2 and TRBJ1-3; 10 bases line up with TRBD1. The CDR3 contains 16 residues. With V trimmed by 5 bases and J by 3 bases, 7 bases remained unmatched. Germline V gene lookup returns CDR1 SGHTA and CDR2 FQGNSA. CDR3 loop: CASSVTGTGVGNTIYF. CDR3 coding DNA: TGTGCCAGCAGCGTAACCGGGACAGGGGTTGGAAACACCATATATTTT. The variable domain in full, with the rest retrieved from reference TRBV7-2 and TRBJ1-3, is GAGVSQSPSNKVTEKGKDVELRCDPISGHTALYWYRQSLGQGLEFLIYFQGNSAPDKSGLPSDRFSAERTGGSVSTLTIQRTQQEDSAVYLCASSVTGTGVGNTIYFGEGSWLTVV.

The chain has TRBV29-1 and TRBJ2-1; 11 bases line up with TRBD2. The CDR3 is made up of 17 amino acids. Trimming removed 7 bases from V and 8 bases from J; junction bases left unmatched: 19. Germline CDR1 is SQVTM and CDR2 is ANQGSEA. The CDR3 here is CSGTKDSGGAMGHEQFF. The CDR3 DNA reads TGCAGCGGAACCAAGGATAGCGGGGGGGCCATGGGGCATGAGCAGTTCTTC.

The chain carries TRBV20-1 and TRBJ2-7, with 10 nucleotides matching TRBD2. The CDR3 runs 13 residues. Germline CDR1 and CDR2: DFQATT and SNEGSKA (reference sequence). Trimming took 7 bases from V and 6 from J; bases not matched to a gene: 9. The CDR3 loop is CSGVAGGPREQYF. The CDR3 region has the DNA TGCAGTGGGGTAGCGGGGGGCCCGCGCGAGCAGTACTTC.

This sequence joins TRBV12-3 or TRBV12-4 and TRBJ2-1; 12 nucleotides match TRBD1. V lost 5 bases, J lost 10 bases, and 6 bases stayed unmatched. The CDR3 spans 14 residues. CDR3 in DNA: TGTGCCAGCAGTCGGGGACAGGGGGCAGGAGAGCAGTTCTTC. Protein: CASSRGQGAGEQFF.

The sample holds one count of this clonotype. V is TRBV10-3 and J is TRBJ1-6, with D perhaps matching TRBD1 (5 bases). The CDR3 sequence is 13 residues long. Germline loops: CDR1 ENHRY, CDR2 SYGVKD. V lost 3 bases, J lost 11 bases, and 11 bases lay in between. CDR3 DNA: TGTGCCATCAGTGATCAGGGTGGGACACCCCTCCACTTT. Translated, it gives CAISDQGGTPLHF.

This sequence joins TRBV6-5 and TRBJ2-3; D not resolved. Per germline, CDR1 MNHEY and CDR2 SVGAGI. The CDR3 contains 15 residues. The V end lost 0 bases, the J end lost 2 bases, and 9 bases lay between the germline ends. The CDR3 DNA follows: TGTGCCAGCAGTTACTCGGAATATCCCACAGATACGCAGTATTTT. The encoded protein is CASSYSEYPTDTQYF.

This clonotype was detected a few times. The DNA of the CDR3 is TGTGCCAGCAGGCATCCCACTAGCTACAATGAGCAGTTCTTC. It codes for CASRHPTSYNEQFF. V gene TRBV27 combines with J gene TRBJ2-1, with a weak D call TRBD2 (5 bases). The CDR3 covers 14 residues. The germline CDR1 and CDR2 sequences are MNHEY and SMNVEV (reference sequence). With 6 bases removed from V and 3 bases from J, the gap between germline ends came to 12 bases.

This clonotype was observed many times. The chain is built from TRBV25-1 and TRBJ2-3; D call uncertain. Germline V gene lookup returns CDR1 MGHDK and CDR2 SYGVNS. Trimming cost V 1 base and J 3 bases, with 8 bases left between them. The CDR3 extends over 14 amino acids. Here the CDR3 DNA reads TGTGCCAGCAGTGAATTCTCCCTAACAGATACGCAGTATTTT. This translates into CASSEFSLTDTQYF.

This clonotype has a handful of counts. The CDR3 sequence is CGTGVFTGELFF. CDR3 in DNA: TGTGGAACAGGGGTTTTTACCGGGGAGCTGTTTTTT. The V and J genes are TRBV3-1 and TRBJ2-2, with 7 positions matching TRBD1. The CDR3 runs to 12 residues. Per the germline V gene, CDR1 is LGHDT and CDR2 is YNNKEL (reference sequence).